The entry below describes one T cell receptor beta chain. Its antigen is not identified. This sample is drawn from a study of cytotoxic CD8 clonotypes in ibrutinib-treated CLL. Between the trimmed V and J ends, which lost 5 bases and 8 bases, there was a span of 13 bases. Germline lookup yields CDR1 LNHNV and CDR2 YYDKDF (reference sequence). CDR3 length equals 13 residues. The protocol was immunoSEQ multiplex PCR, while the TCRdb copy is restricted to in-frame clones and leaves out a portion. The data contain about 330,000 clones, 67% of them singletons. Study observations and caveats: On treatment, the uncommon public clonotypes contracted or remained stable.

The sequences come from PBMCs, collected after 36 months of ibrutinib treatment. This TCR was sampled from a human donor with chronic lymphocytic leukemia. The genes are TRBV15 and TRBJ2-1; no reliable D call. The CDR3 DNA is TGTGCCACCAGCGGACCGAGACGGGATGAGCAGTTCTTC. It specifies CATSGPRRDEQFF.